The 4 T cell receptor beta chains listed next were all sequenced from one sample in a study of blood T cell repertoires in COVID-19. Sequenced by immunoSEQ multiplex PCR; TCRdb stores in-frame clones only, minus some. This table has some 340,000 clones, roughly 85% appearing once. The sample was peripheral blood. Source of these receptors: a woman under 30 with acute or convalescent COVID-19.

This chain links TRBV12-3 or TRBV12-4 with TRBJ2-7; 7 bases are shared with TRBD1. The CDR3 sequence is 12 residues long. The V and J ends lost 5 bases and 6 bases, in that order; junction bases with no gene match: 4. This CDR3 is CASSITGAEQYF. CDR3 coding DNA: TGTGCCAGCAGTATTACAGGGGCCGAGCAGTACTTC.

V and J are TRBV7-2 and TRBJ1-2; a possible D gene is TRBD1 (6 bases). Germline V gives CDR1 SGHTA, CDR2 FQGNSA. Trimming left V 2 bases short and J 0 bases short, with 16 bases between. This CDR3 has 17 residues. The CDR3: CASSLRRQAGANYGYTF. CDR3 bases: TGTGCCAGCAGCTTAAGGAGACAGGCGGGAGCTAACTATGGCTACACCTTC. Drawing the rest from reference TRBV7-2 and TRBJ1-2, the complete variable domain is GAGVSQSPSNKVTEKGKDVELRCDPISGHTALYWYRQSLGQGLEFLIYFQGNSAPDKSGLPSDRFSAERTGGSVSTLTIQRTQQEDSAVYLCASSLRRQAGANYGYTFGSGTRLTVV.

The chain joins TRBV24-1 to TRBJ2-4; 9 nucleotides match TRBD1. The CDR3 covers 14 residues. Germline CDR1 is KGHDR and CDR2 is SFDVKD. V was pared by 2 bases and J by 8 bases, with 3 bases of the junction left unmatched. CDR3 in DNA: TGTGCCACCAGTGATTCGGGACAGGGTGACATTCAGTACTTC. It encodes CATSDSGQGDIQYF.

V and J are TRBV15 and TRBJ2-7; D might be TRBD2 (5 bases). The V and J ends lost 7 bases and 6 bases respectively, with 19 bases between them. The CDR3 length is 14 residues. The germline gives CDR1 LNHNV, CDR2 YYDKDF (reference sequence). The CDR3 reads CATMPERARGEQYF. The CDR3 DNA reads TGTGCCACCATGCCAGAGAGGGCGAGAGGCGAGCAGTACTTC.